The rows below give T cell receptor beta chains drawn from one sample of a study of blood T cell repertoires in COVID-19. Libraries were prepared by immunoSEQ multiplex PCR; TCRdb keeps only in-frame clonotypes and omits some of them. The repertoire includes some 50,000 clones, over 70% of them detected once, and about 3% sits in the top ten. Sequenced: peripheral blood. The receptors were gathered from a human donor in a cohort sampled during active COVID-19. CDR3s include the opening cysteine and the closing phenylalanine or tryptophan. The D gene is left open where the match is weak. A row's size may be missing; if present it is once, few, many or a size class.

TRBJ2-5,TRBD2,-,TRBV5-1,TGCGCCAGCAGCGGAGGACTAGCGGGAGGGGCGATCCAAGAGACCCAGTACTTC,CASSGGLAGGAIQETQYF
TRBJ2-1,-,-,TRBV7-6,TGTGCCAGCAGCCGGAGACTAAAGGAGCAGTTCTTC,CASSRRLKEQFF
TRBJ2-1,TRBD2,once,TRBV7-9,TGTGCCAGCAGCCTCAATAGCGGGGACAATGAGCAGTTCTTC,CASSLNSGDNEQFF
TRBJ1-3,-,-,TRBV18,TGTGCCAGCTCACCGGGGGCCCCGGCCCCTGGAAACACCATATATTTT,CASSPGAPAPGNTIYF
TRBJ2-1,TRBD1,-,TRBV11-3,TGTGCCAGCAGCTTCTCCGGGACAGGGGGTCAGGATGAGCAGTTCTTC,CASSFSGTGGQDEQFF
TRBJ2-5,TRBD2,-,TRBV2,TGTGCCAGCAGTGAAGAGCAAGCGGGGGGTGGGACCCAGTACTTC,CASSEEQAGGGTQYF
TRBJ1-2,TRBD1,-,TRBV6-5,TGTGCCAGCAGGCCGGGGACAGACTATGGCTACACCTTC,CASRPGTDYGYTF
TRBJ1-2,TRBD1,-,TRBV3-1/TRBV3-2,TGTGCCAGCAGCCAGGGGACAGGCAGCTATGGCTACACCTTC,CASSQGTGSYGYTF
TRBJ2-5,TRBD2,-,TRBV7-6,TGTGCCAGCAGCTTAGGCCTAGCGGGTTCCCAAGAGACCCAGTACTTC,CASSLGLAGSQETQYF
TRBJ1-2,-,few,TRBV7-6,TGTGCCAGCAGCTCATTTCGACAGGATGGCTACACCTTC,CASSSFRQDGYTF
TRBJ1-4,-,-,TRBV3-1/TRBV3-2,TGTGCCAGCAGCCATCGCGGGACGCGGGAGGAAAAACTGTTTTTT,CASSHRGTREEKLFF
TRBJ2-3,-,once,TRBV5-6,TGTGCCAGCAGCTACCTTCAGGGGTTCACAGATACGCAGTATTTT,CASSYLQGFTDTQYF
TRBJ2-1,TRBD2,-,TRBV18,TGTGCCAGCTCACCATCCCGGGGGGGGCCTAGAAATGAGCAGTTCTTC,CASSPSRGGPRNEQFF
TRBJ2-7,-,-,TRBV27,TGTGCCAGCAGTTTCGCTAGCCAGCGACTTTACGAGCAGTACTTC,CASSFASQRLYEQYF
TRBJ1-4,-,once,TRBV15,TGTGCCACCAGCAGAGATGGGGCCAGGATAATAGGTGAAAAACTGTTTTTT,CATSRDGARIIGEKLFF
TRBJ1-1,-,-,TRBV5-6,TGTGCCAGCAGCTGGGCGGGGAACACTGAAGCTTTCTTT,CASSWAGNTEAFF
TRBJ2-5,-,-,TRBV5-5,TGTGCCAGCAGCACGGGGGAGACCCAGTACTTC,CASSTGETQYF
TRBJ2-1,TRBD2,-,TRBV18,TGTGCCAGCTCATCCGGGACTAGTTACAATGAGCAGTTCTTC,CASSSGTSYNEQFF
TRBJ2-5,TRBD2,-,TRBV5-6,TGTGCCAGCAGCGCTCTAGCGGGGCAAGAGACCCAGTACTTC,CASSALAGQETQYF
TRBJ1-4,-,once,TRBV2,TGTGCCGGGTCGCAGGGGCAGGTAGAAAAACTGTTTTTT,CAGSQGQVEKLFF
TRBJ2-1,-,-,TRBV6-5,TGTGCCAGCAGTTACGACGGGGTCTCCTACAATGAGCAGTTCTTC,CASSYDGVSYNEQFF
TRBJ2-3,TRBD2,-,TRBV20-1,TGCAGTGTCGGGGGGACAGATACGCAGTATTTT,CSVGGTDTQYF
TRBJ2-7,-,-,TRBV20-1,TGCAGTGCTAGTAGTCTCTCAAGTTCCAGCTACGAGCAGTACTTC,CSASSLSSSSYEQYF
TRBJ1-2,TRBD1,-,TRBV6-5,TGTGCCAGCAGTAACTCACGGACAGGGGGCCCTAATGGCTACACCTTC,CASSNSRTGGPNGYTF
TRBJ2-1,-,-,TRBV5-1,TGCGCCAGCAAGATGTTGGGGGGTCGTAGCAATGAGCAGTTCTTC,CASKMLGGRSNEQFF
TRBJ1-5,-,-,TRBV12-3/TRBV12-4,TGTGCCAGCAGAAGGGCCCCCTTGGGAGCCCAGCATTTT,CASRRAPLGAQHF
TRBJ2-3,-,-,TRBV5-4,TGTGCCAGCAGCTTATGGAGTCGCCCAGATACGCAGTATTTT,CASSLWSRPDTQYF
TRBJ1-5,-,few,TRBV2,TGTGCCAGCGGGCAAGAGAGCAATCAGCCCCAGCATTTT,CASGQESNQPQHF
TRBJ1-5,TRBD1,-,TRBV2,TGTGCCAGTTCTTTCCGGGACAGGGGGCTTCAGCCCCAGCATTTT,CASSFRDRGLQPQHF
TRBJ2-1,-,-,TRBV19,TGTGCCAGTCAAGGGGCAGGTCGGCACAATGAGCAGTTCTTC,CASQGAGRHNEQFF
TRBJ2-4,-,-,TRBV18,TGTGCCAGCTCACCACGGGCCGGCGGATCGGGGTCACGAGAGGGTAAACTAGCCAAAAACATTCAGTACTTC,CASSPRAGGSGSREGKLAKNIQYF
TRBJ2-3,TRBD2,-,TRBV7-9,TGTGCCAGCAGCCTAACTAGCGGGAGTCCTAATACGCAGTATTTT,CASSLTSGSPNTQYF
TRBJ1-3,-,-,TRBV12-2,TGTGCAAGTCGCTTTTCAGGGAACACCATATATTTT,CASRFSGNTIYF
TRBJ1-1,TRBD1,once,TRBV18,TGTGCCAGCTCCGAAGGACAGGGGAACACTGAAGCTTTCTTT,CASSEGQGNTEAFF
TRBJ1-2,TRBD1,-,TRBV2,TGTGCCAGCAGCGGGACAGTTCCGACCTTATATGGCTACACCTTC,CASSGTVPTLYGYTF
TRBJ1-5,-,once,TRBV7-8,TGTGCCAGCAGCTCAGACCCTTACGGGGGTATCAATCAGCCCCAGCATTTT,CASSSDPYGGINQPQHF
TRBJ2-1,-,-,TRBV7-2,TGTGCCAGCAGCCTCAGCCCGGGACAAGTCAATGAGCAGTTCTTC,CASSLSPGQVNEQFF
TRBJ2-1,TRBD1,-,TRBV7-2,TGTGCCAGCAGCTACTGGGACAGTGTGGGGGATGAGCAGTTCTTC,CASSYWDSVGDEQFF
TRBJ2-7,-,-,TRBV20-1,TGCAGTGCTAAAAACGGGGACGAGCAGTACTTC,CSAKNGDEQYF
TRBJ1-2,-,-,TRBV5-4,TGTGCCAGCAGCCCTCCGGAGGGTGGCTACACCTTC,CASSPPEGGYTF
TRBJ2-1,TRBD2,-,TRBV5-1,TGCGCCAGCAGCTTGGAGGTCCTAGCGGGATCCAATGAGCAGTTCTTC,CASSLEVLAGSNEQFF
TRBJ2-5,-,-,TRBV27,TGTGCCAGCAGTCTCCCAGGGGGGGAGACCCAGTACTTC,CASSLPGGETQYF
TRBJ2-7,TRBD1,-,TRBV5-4,TGTGCCAGCAGCCGGCGGCCGGGACAGGGGGCCTTCGAGCAGTACTTC,CASSRRPGQGAFEQYF